The T cell receptor (beta chain) described here comes from a study of graft-versus-host responses after intestinal transplantation. Sequenced by immunoSEQ multiplex PCR; TCRdb stores in-frame clones only, minus some. This table has over 75,000 clones, less than 90% appearing once. Turning to this clone: Its antigen remains unidentified.

Here the sequenced sample was unstimulated CD4+ T cells sorted from spleen or lymph node cells, taken before intestinal transplant. This receptor was obtained from a human donor who received an intestinal transplant.

Here the CDR3 reads CASSLDSGETQYF. The CDR3 DNA reads as TGTGCCAGCAGCTTGGACAGCGGGGAGACCCAGTACTTC. The chain employs TRBV5-4 and TRBJ2-5, with D possibly being TRBD2 (6 bases). Trimming took 0 bases from V and 5 from J, leaving 8 bases between them. The CDR3 consists of 13 residues. Germline V lookup: CDR1 SGHNT, CDR2 YYREEE (reference sequence). Using reference TRBV5-4 and TRBJ2-5 for the parts outside the CDR3, the full variable domain is ETGVTQSPTHLIKTRGQQVTLRCSSQSGHNTVSWYQQALGQGPQFIFQYYREEENGRGNFPPRFSGLQFPNYSSELNVNALELDDSALYLCASSLDSGETQYFGPGTRLLVL.